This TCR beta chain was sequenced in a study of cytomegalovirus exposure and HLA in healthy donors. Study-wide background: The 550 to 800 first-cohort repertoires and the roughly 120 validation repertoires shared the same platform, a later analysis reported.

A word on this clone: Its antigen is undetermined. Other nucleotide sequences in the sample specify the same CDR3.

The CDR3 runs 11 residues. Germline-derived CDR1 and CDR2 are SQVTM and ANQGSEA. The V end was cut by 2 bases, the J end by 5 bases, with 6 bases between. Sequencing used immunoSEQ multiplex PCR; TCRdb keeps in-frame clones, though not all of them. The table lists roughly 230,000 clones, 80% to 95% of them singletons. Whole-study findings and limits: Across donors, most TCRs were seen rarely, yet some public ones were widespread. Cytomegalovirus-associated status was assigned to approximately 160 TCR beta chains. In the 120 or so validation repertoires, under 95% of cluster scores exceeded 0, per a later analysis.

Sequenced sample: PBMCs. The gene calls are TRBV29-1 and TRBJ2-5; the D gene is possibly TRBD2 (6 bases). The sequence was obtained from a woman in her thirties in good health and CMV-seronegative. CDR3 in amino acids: CSVERGETQYF. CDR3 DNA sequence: TGCAGCGTTGAACGGGGGGAGACCCAGTACTTC.